The 23 T cell receptor beta chains below all came from one sample that was sequenced in a study of blood T cell repertoires in COVID-19. TCRdb's table, derived via immunoSEQ multiplex PCR, lists solely in-frame clones and lacks some. The sample includes 300,000 to 350,000 clones, 90% of them seen just once. Input material: PBMCs or T cells enriched from blood (not recorded which). Receptor source: a young woman with acute COVID-19.

The rearrangement links TRBV28 to TRBJ2-7; 7 nucleotides agree with TRBD2. The V segment lost 2 bases and the J segment 5 bases; nucleotides outside the gene matches: 9. The CDR3 spans 15 residues. CDR1 MDHEN and CDR2 SYDVKM come from the germline V gene. The CDR3 DNA is TGTGCCAGCAGTTTACCGGGGGGATCAGAGAACGAGCAGTACTTC. This codes for CASSLPGGSENEQYF.

The J gene is TRBJ1-1, the V gene TRBV5-1, with D possibly matching TRBD1 (6 bases). This CDR3 is 15 amino acids long. V was shortened by 4 bases and J by 3 bases, with 16 bases between the two germline ends. Germline loops: CDR1 SGHRS, CDR2 YFSETQ. Here the CDR3 DNA reads TGCGCCAGCAGCCCCAACAGGGCTGGGGACACTGAAGCTTTCTTT. As protein: CASSPNRAGDTEAFF.

The chain combines TRBV9 with TRBJ2-7; 10 bases line up with TRBD2. Germline trimming cut 0 bases from V and 3 bases from J; bases unmatched to any gene: 3. CDR1 and CDR2 (germline): SGDLS, YYNGEE. The CDR3 is made up of 15 amino acids. CDR3 protein: CASSVGLAGDYEQYF. CDR3 nucleotides: TGTGCCAGCAGCGTAGGGCTAGCGGGAGACTACGAGCAGTACTTC.

The J gene is TRBJ1-2, the V gene TRBV11-3, with unresolved D. The CDR3 spans 12 residues. Germline V gene sequence: CDR1 SGHNT, CDR2 YENEEA. The germline V and J ends were trimmed by 0 bases and 5 bases, with 4 bases remaining between them. As DNA, the CDR3 is TGTGCCAGCAGCTTAGATTTATATGGCTACACCTTC. Translated, it gives CASSLDLYGYTF.

The rearrangement joins TRBV6-2 or TRBV6-3 to TRBJ2-7; D is perhaps TRBD2 (6 bases). Germline V gene sequence: CDR1 MNHEY, CDR2 SVGEGT. V was trimmed by 4 bases and J by 2 bases, leaving 18 bases between them. The CDR3 loop spans 16 amino acids. The CDR3 spells CASSSRPDYLTYEQYF. CDR3 nucleotides: TGTGCCAGCAGTTCCCGCCCGGACTATCTTACCTACGAGCAGTACTTC.

This chain links TRBV18 with TRBJ2-7; 7 nucleotides match TRBD2. Per the germline V gene, CDR1 is KGHSH and CDR2 is LQKENI. The CDR3 has 15 residues. The junction had 2 bases not matched to a gene; V was cut back by 0 bases and J by 0 bases. The CDR3 loop is CASSPPGGSSYEQYF. The CDR3 bases are TGTGCCAGCTCACCACCGGGAGGGAGCTCCTACGAGCAGTACTTC.

The chain carries TRBV10-3 and TRBJ1-5, with a weak D call TRBD1 (5 bases). This CDR3 comprises 13 residues. The germline V and J ends were trimmed by 11 bases and 2 bases, with 13 bases remaining between them. From germline, CDR1 is ENHRY and CDR2 SYGVKD. The CDR3 protein is CASSLTGNQPQHF. CDR3 nucleotides: TGTGCCTCGTCCTTGACAGGCAATCAGCCCCAGCATTTT.

The chain recombines TRBV9 with TRBJ1-2; D possibly corresponds to TRBD1 (6 bases). Per the germline V gene, CDR1 is SGDLS and CDR2 is YYNGEE. Trimming removed 0 bases at V and 5 bases at J, with 11 bases between. This CDR3 has 14 amino acids. This chain's CDR3 is CASSVVQGGYGYTF. The CDR3 region has the DNA TGTGCCAGCAGCGTAGTACAGGGAGGGTATGGCTACACCTTC.

This clone was recorded only once. This chain joins TRBV6-5 and TRBJ2-1; D call uncertain. From germline, CDR1 is MNHEY and CDR2 SVGAGI. Trimming cost V 0 bases and J 10 bases, with 4 bases left between them. CDR3 length: 11 residues. The CDR3 here is CASSYSSEQFF. The CDR3 nucleotides read TGTGCCAGCAGTTACTCGAGCGAGCAGTTCTTC.

The chain employs TRBV5-1 and TRBJ1-5; D may be TRBD1 (5 bases). V was trimmed by 1 base and J by 6 bases, leaving 8 bases between them. CDR3 size: 13 residues. Germline CDR1 is SGHRS and CDR2 is YFSETQ. The CDR3 reads CASSLRGPQPQHF. As DNA, the CDR3 is TGCGCCAGCAGCTTGAGGGGCCCTCAGCCCCAGCATTTT.

The gene calls are TRBV4-2 and TRBJ2-2; 8 bases map to TRBD1. The V gene end was trimmed by 11 bases and the J gene end by 2 bases; junction bases not matched to a gene: 7. Germline CDR1 LGHNA, CDR2 YNFKEQ. The CDR3 consists of 14 residues. CDR3 nucleotide sequence: TGTGCCGGTGGGGGACAGGCTAACACCGGGGAGCTGTTTTTT. This codes for CAGGGQANTGELFF.

The gene calls are TRBV2 and TRBJ1-5; D is ambiguous. This CDR3 has 13 amino acids. The germline V and J ends were trimmed by 7 bases and 0 bases, with 7 bases remaining between them. Germline CDR1 and CDR2: SNHLY and FYNNEI. The CDR3 spells CASTEDSNQPQHF. The DNA for the CDR3 is TGTGCCAGCACAGAAGATAGCAATCAGCCCCAGCATTTT.

The J gene is TRBJ2-3, the V gene TRBV19, with 9 bases aligning to TRBD1. Germline loops: CDR1 LNHDA, CDR2 SQIVND (reference sequence). CDR3 length: 15 residues. The V and J ends lost 3 bases and 5 bases, in that order; junction bases with no gene match: 6. The CDR3 nucleotides are TGTGCCAGTAGTATCCGGGACAGGGAAGGAGATACGCAGTATTTT. This codes for CASSIRDREGDTQYF.

This chain connects TRBV25-1 to TRBJ1-1; tentative D call: TRBD1 (6 bases). CDR3 length: 13 amino acids. V was clipped by 9 bases and J by 1 base, with 12 bases between them. Germline V lookup: CDR1 MGHDK, CDR2 SYGVNS. In DNA, the CDR3 is TGTGCCAGTGTCTTACAGGGGAACACTGAAGCTTTCTTT. Translating it yields CASVLQGNTEAFF.

A word on this clone: The same CDR3 is also encoded by other DNA sequences in this sample. V and J are TRBV12-3 or TRBV12-4 and TRBJ1-1; D is perhaps TRBD1 (5 bases). The ends were cut back, 6 bases at V and 1 base at J, with 9 bases in the middle. The CDR3 is made up of 13 amino acids. The CDR3: CASSPQENTEAFF. The DNA of the CDR3 is TGTGCCAGCAGCCCACAGGAGAACACTGAAGCTTTCTTT.

The J gene is TRBJ2-1, the V gene TRBV7-3, with TRBD2 matching 8 bases. This CDR3 is 15 amino acids long. V lost 4 bases and J lost 2; bases outside the gene matches: 4. Germline assignment: CDR1 SGHTA and CDR2 FQGTGA. CDR3 loop: CASSSLAGPYNEQFF. Written as DNA, the CDR3 is TGTGCCAGCAGCTCGTTAGCGGGGCCCTACAATGAGCAGTTCTTC.

The rearrangement links TRBV29-1 to TRBJ2-1; 11 bases line up with TRBD2. Germline-derived CDR1 and CDR2 are SQVTM and ANQGSEA. The CDR3 totals 15 residues. V trimming: 3 bases; J trimming: 7 bases; junction bases outside the gene matches: 8. In DNA, the CDR3 is TGCAGCGTTGATTCTCTAGCGGGGGGTGAGAATGAGCAGTTCTTC. As protein: CSVDSLAGGENEQFF.

V usage is TRBV12-3 or TRBV12-4 and J usage is TRBJ2-5, with D possibly matching TRBD1 (5 bases). The CDR3 spans 13 residues. V lost 3 bases, J lost 4 bases, and 9 bases lay in between. The CDR3 sequence: CASSFRVAETQYF. DNA of the CDR3: TGTGCCAGCAGTTTCAGGGTGGCAGAGACCCAGTACTTC.

This chain uses TRBV19 with TRBJ2-1; 8 nucleotides line up with TRBD1. V shed 5 bases and J 6 bases; nucleotides not matched to a gene: 6. CDR1 is LNHDA and CDR2 is SQIVND in the germline V gene (reference sequence). The CDR3 runs 14 residues. The CDR3 DNA reads as TGTGCCAGTAGTTTCGGACAGGGTGGCAATGAGCAGTTCTTC. Translated: CASSFGQGGNEQFF.

This clone is a singleton in its sample. The chain uses TRBV7-3 and TRBJ2-1; a possible D gene is TRBD1 (7 bases). V was pared by 5 bases and J by 6 bases, with 17 bases between. Germline CDR1 is SGHTA and CDR2 is FQGTGA. The CDR3 contains 15 residues. The CDR3 DNA follows: TGTGCCAGCAGCCCGGGACTGAGGGGGCGCAATGAGCAGTTCTTC. Translating it yields CASSPGLRGRNEQFF.

The chain joins TRBV28 to TRBJ2-3; a possible D gene is TRBD2 (5 bases). The V and J ends lost 6 bases and 2 bases respectively, with 15 bases between them. Germline CDR1 MDHEN, CDR2 SYDVKM. This CDR3 is built from 15 residues. DNA of the CDR3: TGTGCCAGCAGCCGGAACAACGGGGACACAGATACGCAGTATTTT. Its protein is CASSRNNGDTDTQYF. Complete variable domain (other parts from reference TRBV28 and TRBJ2-3): DVKVTQSSRYLVKRTGEKVFLECVQDMDHENMFWYRQDPGLGLRLIYFSYDVKMKEKGDIPEGYSVSREKKERFSLILESASTNQTSMYLCASSRNNGDTDTQYFGPGTRLTVL.

This clone was detected a few times. The chain is built from TRBV25-1 and TRBJ1-4; D uncertain. CDR1 and CDR2 from the germline V gene are MGHDK and SYGVNS. Deletions cut 1 base from V and 3 bases from J, with 9 bases between. This CDR3 comprises 15 residues. The CDR3 region has the DNA TGTGCCAGCAGTGAATTTGCCGGGGCTAATGAAAAACTGTTTTTT. It specifies CASSEFAGANEKLFF.

The chain recombines TRBV10-3 with TRBJ1-2, with a weak D call TRBD1 (6 bases). Trimming shortened V by 0 bases and J by 2 bases, and 10 bases separated the two germline ends. The CDR3 runs 15 residues. Germline lookup yields CDR1 ENHRY and CDR2 SYGVKD. CDR3 sequence (DNA): TGTGCCATCAGTGAGTCTACAGGGAGAAACTATGGCTACACCTTC. Translating gives CAISESTGRNYGYTF.